This paragraph covers one TCR beta chain sequence. Germline V gene sequence: CDR1 LNHDA, CDR2 SQIVND (reference sequence). V lost 5 bases and J 3 bases, leaving 14 bases between the germline ends. The CDR3 has 14 amino acids. The primer mix had 60 Vbeta and 13 Jbeta primers. Clones were sequenced by immunoSEQ multiplex PCR, and TCRdb holds only the in-frame ones, with some missing. Of around 110,000 clones listed, less than 80% are singletons. The data belong to a study of cytomegalovirus exposure and HLA in healthy donors. What was sequenced was PBMCs. The V gene is TRBV19, the J gene TRBJ2-7; D is unresolved. The receptor's source is a man aged 60 to 69 in good health and CMV-seronegative. CDR3 protein: CASSLSTLSYEQYF. CDR3 DNA: TGTGCCAGTAGTCTTTCGACTCTTAGCTACGAGCAGTACTTC. The complete variable domain, with remaining parts taken from reference TRBV19 and TRBJ2-7, reads DGGITQSPKYLFRKEGQNVTLSCEQNLNHDAMYWYRQDPGQGLRLIYYSQIVNDFQKGDIAEGYSVSREKKESFPLTVTSAQKNPTAFYLCASSLSTLSYEQYFGPGTRLTVT.